This T cell receptor beta chain is from a study of shared clonotypes between healthy human individuals (dated by TCRdb to 2018 to 2020). Looking at the study overall: A few men and a couple of women, aged 18 to 49 years, made up the cohort. For each donor, CD4 naive and CD4 memory were each given three plates, CD8 naive was given two plates, and CD8 memory was given one plate. The study deeply sequenced blood TCR repertoires of about 5 healthy adults to estimate repertoire size and the extent of clonotype sharing between individuals. To increase sequencing depth and limit assay-specific biases, TCR repertoire library preparation and sequencing were carried out by different laboratories using diverse techniques. Between about 0.85 and 10 billion PBMCs per donor were obtained by leukapheresis. Here is what the overall study found, with its caveats: Across a handful of donors, roughly 5.1% of naive CD4, around 3.5% of naive CD8, approximately 2.5% of memory CD4, and approximately 0.4% of memory CD8 clonotypes were shared. The small number of donors limited the genetic and exposure-history diversity represented. Even with the large sequencing depth, rarefaction of the sorted-subset datasets indicated that sequencing was incomplete. Estimated clonotype richness was generally larger for naive than for memory subsets. Pairwise subsampling led to the expectation that sequencing depth would affect the degree of clonotype sharing among donors. Compared with non-shared clonotypes, the clonotypes found in all four sorted-subset donors had higher generation probabilities. Only blood was sampled, and tissue TCR repertoires likely differ from those in blood.

CDR3 length: 16 amino acids, cysteine to phenylalanine. The entry retains the CDR3 DNA only, 48 bases that are in frame from base 1. The V and J ends are trimmed by 0 bases and 0 bases, leaving 12 bases between them. Looking up the germline V gene yields CDR1 LGHNA and CDR2 YSLEER. In the case of this clone: Its specific antigen is unknown. There are no base qualities to consult, and no much larger clone falls within one base.

Using the deep immunoSEQ assay, TCR CDR3 regions were amplified from genomic DNA by multiplex PCR. Extracted genomic DNA from each cell subset was distributed evenly across all wells of several immunoSEQ 96-well plates, and each plate was treated as a replicate. For sorted subsets, each replicate PCR was loaded with 200 ng genomic DNA, equivalent to 25,000 to 35,000 T cell genomes. Purified libraries were measured with a Qubit 3.0 fluorometer, size-checked on a Bioanalyzer 2100, and measured again with the KAPA Library Quantification kit. Each immunoSEQ 96-well plate was sequenced on its own single-read 150-cycle Illumina NextSeq 550 flow cell. The paper's processing steps were these. Because the immunoSEQ output held only junctional sequences and lacked quality scores, the filtering could not match the filtering applied to full-length reads. To assign V/J genes and CDR3, sequences were annotated against IMGT germline references using PyIR, a Python wrapper for IgBLAST v1.9. Reads with weak V/J assignments (E-value above 1e-6), missing CDR3, stop codons, out-of-frame junctions, or ambiguous translated residues were removed. V3J clonotypes were defined by identical inferred V gene, J gene, and CDR3 amino acid sequence. Percentage overlap between repertoires was computed as shared unique clonotypes divided by the size of the smaller repertoire. Richness of each repertoire was evaluated using RTK rarefaction, the Chao1 estimator, and Recon v2.1 estimates of unobserved clonotypes. OLGA was used to compute generation probabilities for all TCRbeta clonotypes that the gDNA method yielded from a handful of donors. The clones in this table, taken by TCRdb from immuneACCESS, are in-frame only. Not every clone is retained; where verified, under half of the shortfall comes from an unresolved V gene, and the cause of the rest is unknown. The V and J calls and clone size were taken over from that table, and D and trimming were inferred from the DNA. The sample table records some 2.1 million clones; roughly 95% of these occur just once. The top ten constitute roughly 0.13% of the sample.

Donors were healthy HIV-negative adults with no recently reported acute infections or vaccinations. All donors were Caucasian adults living in Nashville, Tennessee, USA. CD4+ T cells were enriched by magnetic negative selection; naive cells were then positively selected on CD45RA, and the negative fraction formed the memory subset. Blood was collected by leukapheresis, and PBMCs were isolated by Ficoll-Histopaque density gradient centrifugation and then cryopreserved in liquid nitrogen vapor phase. Analytical flow cytometry was used to check the purity and quantity of each magnetically sorted T cell population. Genomic DNA was isolated from every sorted fraction and measured by UV absorbance on a Nanodrop 2000c.

Sequenced input: naive CD4+ T cells sorted from blood. The cell subset or site tag for this specimen amounts to: CD45RA+ positively selected. This clonotype originated in a man between 18 and 29 years old in good health. The rearranged segments are TRBV4-3 and TRBJ2-7, with an unclear D gene assignment. The nucleotides read TGCGCCAGCAGCCAAGATTTCGGCCAGAGCTCCTACGAGCAGTACTTC. It is translated as CASSQDFGQSSYEQYF.